The 24 T cell receptor beta chains listed next were all sequenced from one sample in a study of blood T cell repertoires in COVID-19. Repertoires were generated with immunoSEQ multiplex PCR, while TCRdb's copy carries only in-frame clones and drops some. The sample gives around 250,000 clones, 80% to 90% of which show up once; approximately 2% is in the top ten. The sequencing sample was made of PBMCs or T cells enriched from blood (not recorded which). All receptors derive from a woman aged 45-65 years who had recovered from COVID-19.

This chain links TRBV27 with TRBJ2-1; possibly TRBD1 for D (6 bases). The CDR3 has 16 residues. The V gene's germline CDR1 is MNHEY and CDR2 SMNVEV (reference sequence). The V end lost 7 bases, the J end lost 2 bases, and 18 bases lay between the germline ends. The CDR3 nucleotides read TGTGCCAGCAAGGGGGAAACGACGCGGACCTACAATGAGCAGTTCTTC. It is translated as CASKGETTRTYNEQFF.

The chain has TRBV12-5 and TRBJ2-2, with TRBD2 as a possible D gene (5 bases). Germline V gene data show CDR1 as LGHNT and CDR2 as FRNRAP. The CDR3 sequence is 15 residues long. Trimming removed 6 bases from V and 0 bases from J, with 11 bases in between. In DNA, the CDR3 is TGTGCTAGTGGGAGCGGAGACGCGAACACCGGGGAGCTGTTTTTT. Its translation is CASGSGDANTGELFF.

This sequence joins TRBV30 and TRBJ2-4, with 9 bases that match TRBD1. Germline CDR1 reads GTSNPN; CDR2 reads SVGIG (reference sequence). The ends lost 4 bases at V and 5 bases at J; junction bases unmatched: 3. The CDR3 has 13 residues. As DNA, the CDR3 is TGTGCCTGGACGGGACAGGGCGAAAACATTCAGTACTTC. Translating it yields CAWTGQGENIQYF.

The chain joins TRBV5-4 to TRBJ1-1; maybe TRBD1 (5 bases). Germline V lookup: CDR1 SGHNT, CDR2 YYREEE (reference sequence). The CDR3 runs 13 residues. V was trimmed by 4 bases and J by 5 bases, leaving 12 bases between them. CDR3 protein: CASSGSGGTEAFF. For the CDR3, the DNA is TGTGCCAGCAGCGGGTCGGGGGGGACTGAAGCTTTCTTT.

The chain carries TRBV30 and TRBJ2-2; 10 bases match TRBD2. Germline CDR1 is GTSNPN and CDR2 is SVGIG (reference sequence). The CDR3 is 15 residues long. The V segment lost 3 bases and the J segment 6 bases; nucleotides outside the gene matches: 7. The CDR3 region is CAWSLPGLASGELFF. CDR3 bases: TGTGCCTGGAGCTTGCCGGGACTAGCGTCCGGGGAGCTGTTTTTT. Together with reference TRBV30 and TRBJ2-2, the CDR3 gives the full variable domain: SQTIHQWPATLVQPVGSPLSLECTVEGTSNPNLYWYRQAAGRGLQLLFYSVGIGQISSEVPQNLSASRPQDRQFILSSKKLLLSDSGFYLCAWSLPGLASGELFFGEGSRLTVL.

This chain joins TRBV9 and TRBJ2-3, with D tentatively TRBD2 (6 bases). CDR1 is SGDLS, CDR2 YYNGEE, per germline. This CDR3 is 13 amino acids long. V shed 6 bases and J shed 5 bases, with 13 bases lying between them. CDR3 in amino acids: CASTLRAGDTQYF. In nucleotides, the CDR3 is TGTGCCAGCACCCTTAGAGCGGGAGATACGCAGTATTTT. The full variable domain, in which reference TRBV9 and TRBJ2-3 provide the parts outside the CDR3, is DSGVTQTPKHLITATGQRVTLRCSPRSGDLSVYWYQQSLDQGLQFLIQYYNGEERAKGNILERFSAQQFPDLHSELNLSSLELGDSALYFCASTLRAGDTQYFGPGTRLTVL.

The chain employs TRBV28 and TRBJ2-1; 14 bases align to TRBD2. The CDR3 totals 19 residues. The junction had 9 bases not matched to a gene; V was cut back by 5 bases and J by 0 bases. Germline loops: CDR1 MDHEN, CDR2 SYDVKM. The DNA for the CDR3 is TGTGCCAGCAGTGGACCGGGACTAGCGGGAGCAGGCTCCTACAATGAGCAGTTCTTC. Translated, it gives CASSGPGLAGAGSYNEQFF. The variable domain in full, completed from reference TRBV28 and TRBJ2-1, reads DVKVTQSSRYLVKRTGEKVFLECVQDMDHENMFWYRQDPGLGLRLIYFSYDVKMKEKGDIPEGYSVSREKKERFSLILESASTNQTSMYLCASSGPGLAGAGSYNEQFFGPGTRLTVL.

V and J are TRBV20-1 and TRBJ2-1; 9 bases are a match to TRBD2. Germline V CDR1 and CDR2: DFQATT, SNEGSKA (reference sequence). The CDR3 length is 16 residues. After removal of 3 bases from V and 4 bases from J, the junction contained 10 bases not matched to a gene. The CDR3 protein is CSASNRLAGFYNEQFF. The CDR3 bases are TGCAGTGCTAGTAATCGGCTAGCGGGGTTTTACAATGAGCAGTTCTTC.

The chain joins TRBV28 to TRBJ1-2; D is perhaps TRBD1 (5 bases). Per the germline V gene, CDR1 is MDHEN and CDR2 is SYDVKM. The CDR3 is 16 amino acids. V lost 6 bases and J lost 4, with 21 bases in between. As DNA, the CDR3 is TGTGCCAGCAGCCCAAACACCAGGGATTACTTCTATGGCTACACCTTC. It is translated as CASSPNTRDYFYGYTF.

This chain connects TRBV29-1 to TRBJ1-3; D call uncertain. From germline, CDR1 is SQVTM and CDR2 ANQGSEA. CDR3 length: 16 amino acids. Trimming took 5 bases from V and 0 from J, leaving 17 bases between them. The CDR3 spells CSVRHLEKGSGNTIYF. CDR3 nucleotides: TGCAGCGTTAGGCATTTGGAGAAAGGCTCTGGAAACACCATATATTTT.

V gene TRBV5-6 combines with J gene TRBJ1-2, with D possibly matching TRBD1 (5 bases). V lost 0 bases and J 7 bases, leaving 16 bases between the germline ends. The CDR3 has 15 amino acids. Germline loops: CDR1 SGHDT, CDR2 YYEEEE. DNA for the CDR3: TGTGCCAGCAGCTTGGGGGCAGGGAAGTGGGCTGGCTACACCTTC. Protein: CASSLGAGKWAGYTF.

The chain joins TRBV27 to TRBJ2-2; perhaps TRBD2 as D (6 bases). Trimming removed 5 bases from V and 5 bases from J, with 15 bases in between. Per the germline V gene, CDR1 is MNHEY and CDR2 is SMNVEV (reference sequence). The CDR3 runs 15 residues. CDR3 protein: CASSPAGSWTGELFF. The CDR3 nucleotides read TGTGCCAGCAGTCCTGCGGGGTCCTGGACCGGGGAGCTGTTTTTT.

The J gene is TRBJ2-1, the V gene TRBV27; possible D gene TRBD2, 6 bases. V was cut by 2 bases and J by 6 bases, with 11 bases left in between. The CDR3 spans 14 residues. Germline values: CDR1 MNHEY, CDR2 SMNVEV (reference sequence). The CDR3 DNA follows: TGTGCCAGCAGTTTAGGGGGGATGGTCAATGAGCAGTTCTTC. Translated, it gives CASSLGGMVNEQFF.

This chain connects TRBV7-2 to TRBJ2-1; 8 nucleotides align to TRBD2. This CDR3 comprises 15 residues. Germline V lookup: CDR1 SGHTA, CDR2 FQGNSA. The V segment lost 4 bases and the J segment 9 bases; nucleotides outside the gene matches: 11. Written as DNA, the CDR3 is TGTGCCAGCAGCTCGAAAATAGCGGGAATAAGTGAGCAGTTCTTC. It encodes CASSSKIAGISEQFF.

V is TRBV7-3 and J is TRBJ2-5; a possible D gene is TRBD2 (6 bases). CDR1 is SGHTA and CDR2 is FQGTGA in the germline V gene. The CDR3 runs to 13 residues. Trimming took off 5 bases at V and 5 bases at J, with 12 bases between the two ends. In DNA form, the CDR3 reads TGTGCCAGCAGCCGGGAGAGAGGGGAGACCCAGTACTTC. Its translation is CASSRERGETQYF.

V and J are TRBV2 and TRBJ2-5; TRBD1 might be the D (5 bases). In germline, CDR1 is SNHLY, CDR2 FYNNEI. Trimming left V 5 bases short and J 3 bases short, with 16 bases between. The CDR3 spans 15 residues. This CDR3 is CASSREGQIKETQYF. The CDR3 nucleotides are TGTGCCAGCAGTAGGGAAGGACAAATCAAAGAGACCCAGTACTTC.

The chain employs TRBV28 and TRBJ1-1; D gene unclear. Trimming shortened V by 2 bases and J by 1 base, and 8 bases separated the two germline ends. The germline V gene has CDR1 MDHEN and CDR2 SYDVKM. The CDR3 has 14 amino acids. The CDR3 DNA follows: TGTGCCAGCAGTTTAATTTCCCGGAACACTGAAGCTTTCTTT. It yields the protein CASSLISRNTEAFF.

This rearrangement joins TRBV6-1 to TRBJ2-3, with unresolved D. The V and J ends lost 2 bases and 7 bases respectively, with 10 bases between them. The CDR3 sequence is 13 residues long. Germline loops: CDR1 MNHNS, CDR2 SASEGT. DNA for the CDR3: TGTGCCAGCAGTGAAATGAGTCTCCATACGCAGTATTTT. Amino acids: CASSEMSLHTQYF.

This clone was observed a single time. The chain is built from TRBV3-1 (or the pseudogene TRBV3-2) and TRBJ2-5, with TRBD1 identical over 11 bases. From germline, CDR1 is LGHDT and CDR2 YNNKEL (reference sequence). J lost 5 bases, V lost 7 bases, and 12 bases had no gene match. This CDR3 has 16 residues. This chain's CDR3 is CASTLTGTGGWETQYF. CDR3 bases: TGTGCCAGCACCCTAACCGGGACAGGGGGATGGGAGACCCAGTACTTC.

The V gene is TRBV3-1 (or the pseudogene TRBV3-2), the J gene TRBJ2-7; 11 nucleotides align to TRBD2. This CDR3 has 16 residues. Germline lookup yields CDR1 LGHDT and CDR2 YNNKEL (reference sequence). V gave up 4 bases and J gave up 3 bases; unmatched junction bases: 8. The CDR3 protein is CASSPPLAGGYYEQYF. The CDR3 DNA reads TGTGCCAGCAGCCCCCCCCTAGCGGGAGGTTACTACGAGCAGTACTTC.

This chain uses TRBV28 with TRBJ1-4; no definite D call. The CDR3 length is 15 residues. From germline, CDR1 is MDHEN and CDR2 SYDVKM. Trimming shortened V by 5 bases and J by 7 bases, and 17 bases separated the two germline ends. The CDR3: CASSDTREVGEKLFF. The CDR3 DNA is TGTGCCAGCAGTGACACTAGGGAGGTGGGTGAAAAACTGTTTTTT.

CDR3 residues: CASSLVPGLGYNEQFF. In nucleotides, the CDR3 is TGTGCCAGCAGCCTCGTTCCGGGACTAGGGTACAATGAGCAGTTCTTC. The chain carries TRBV7-3 and TRBJ2-1; 8 bases match TRBD2. The CDR3 consists of 16 residues. Germline V gives CDR1 SGHTA, CDR2 FQGTGA. The V gene end was trimmed by 5 bases and the J gene end by 4 bases; junction bases not matched to a gene: 10.

V usage is TRBV15 and J usage is TRBJ2-1; D unclear. CDR3 length: 13 residues. V lost 3 bases and J lost 5, with 8 bases in between. In germline, CDR1 is LNHNV, CDR2 YYDKDF (reference sequence). In DNA form, the CDR3 reads TGTGCCACCAGCAGCCAGATGGACAATGAGCAGTTCTTC. Protein sequence: CATSSQMDNEQFF.

The gene calls are TRBV27 and TRBJ2-5; possibly TRBD1 for D (6 bases). This CDR3 spans 15 amino acids. Germline V gene lookup returns CDR1 MNHEY and CDR2 SMNVEV (reference sequence). The germline V and J ends were trimmed by 0 bases and 5 bases, with 13 bases remaining between them. CDR3 loop: CASSLSAGQQETQYF. CDR3 nucleotide sequence: TGTGCCAGCAGTTTATCCGCCGGACAGCAGGAGACCCAGTACTTC.